This T cell receptor beta chain was recorded in a study of blood T cell repertoires in COVID-19. Germline CDR1 reads SGHTS; CDR2 reads YDEGEE. The CDR3 runs 17 residues. The V end lost 3 bases, the J end lost 0 bases, and 15 bases lay between the germline ends. This table comes from immunoSEQ multiplex PCR, and its TCRdb copy is limited to in-frame clones, with some not included. The sample gives about 55,000 clones, roughly four fifths of which show up once; under 2% is in the top ten. The chain employs TRBV5-8 and TRBJ1-4, with D maybe TRBD1 (5 bases). This clonotype was sampled from a woman between 55 and 75 years old with acute or convalescent COVID-19. Input material: peripheral blood. CDR3 sequence: CASSSTFGGPTNEKLFF. CDR3 nucleotide sequence: TGTGCCAGCAGCTCCACTTTCGGGGGACCAACTAATGAAAAACTGTTTTTT.